Below are 27 T cell receptor beta chains sequenced from a single sample in a study of regulatory T cells in long-lasting Graves disease. To make TCR beta libraries, researchers used iRepertoire HTBI primers and Arm-PCR of CDR3 regions. TCRdb called the multiplex PCR reads again in MiXCR, with one record for every CDR3 protein. Of about 200,000 distinct CDR3 sequences listed, around 16% were seen once; the top ten hold approximately 20%. The time point: newly diagnosed GD, antithyroid drugs for less than 3 months. PBMC-extracted RNA yielded the TCR library. The material was peripheral blood mononuclear cells (PBMCs), obtained at new diagnosis, from a patient treated with antithyroid drugs. The receptors stem from a female donor with Graves disease.

This clonotype was observed at least ten times. V and J are TRBV4-1 and TRBJ1-1; TRBD1 agrees at 8 bases. Germline V gives CDR1 MGHRA, CDR2 YSYEKL. V gave up 4 bases and J gave up 1 base; unmatched junction bases: 8. The CDR3 covers 16 residues. The CDR3 here is CASSLPRGLRNTEAFF. DNA for the CDR3: TGCGCCAGCAGCCTTCCCAGGGGGCTGCGGAACACTGAAGCTTTCTTT.

This clonotype was found once. The V gene is TRBV7-2, the J gene TRBJ1-1; D not certain. In germline, CDR1 is SGHTA, CDR2 FQGNSA. The CDR3 totals 13 residues. V was cut by 3 bases and J by 1 base, with 6 bases left in between. CDR3 nucleotide sequence: TGTGCCAGCAGCTTCGCCAAGAACACTGAAGCTTTCTTT. Amino acids: CASSFAKNTEAFF.

To note about this clonotype: Compared with germline, one end of the junction differs, possibly owing to a read error. The V call is TRBV29-1, the J call TRBJ2-7; 7 bases fit TRBD1. The CDR3 contains 14 residues. Germline V gene data show CDR1 as SQVTM and CDR2 as ANQGSEA. CDR3 in DNA: TGCGGCGTTGAGTTGGCAGGGGGCTCCTACGAGCAGTACTTC. This sequence encodes CGVELAGGSYEQYF.

This clonotype came up many times. J is TRBJ1-1 and V is TRBV11-1; 8 bases are shared with TRBD1. The CDR3 is 13 amino acids. From germline, CDR1 is SGHAT and CDR2 FQDESV (reference sequence). After removal of 6 bases from V and 0 bases from J, the junction contained 0 bases not matched to a gene. As DNA, the CDR3 is TGTGCCAGCAGGGGACAGGTGAACACTGAAGCTTTCTTT. Protein: CASRGQVNTEAFF.

This clonotype is medium-sized within its sample. An end of the junction does not agree with germline; a read error may underlie this. This rearrangement joins TRBV11-3 to TRBJ1-1, with D unclear. CDR1 is SGHNT, CDR2 YENEEA, per germline. This CDR3 spans 14 amino acids. The DNA of the CDR3 is TGTGCCAGCAGTTTAGCATTGGCGAACACTGAAGCTTTCTTT. As protein: CASSLALANTEAFF.

This clonotype was picked up many times. This sequence joins TRBV19 and TRBJ2-6; 11 bases align to TRBD2. Losses at the gene ends were 10 bases for V and 0 bases for J; bases not matched to a gene: 5. The CDR3 contains 16 residues. From germline, CDR1 is LNHDA and CDR2 SQIVND (reference sequence). CDR3 sequence (DNA): TGTGCCACCTCCGGGACTAGCGGCTCTGGGGCCAACGTCCTGACTTTC. Encoded protein: CATSGTSGSGANVLTF.

This clonotype has a count of ten or more. The V call is TRBV3-1, the J call TRBJ2-2; D is perhaps TRBD1 (5 bases). Germline CDR1 is LGHDT and CDR2 is YNNKEL (reference sequence). The V gene lost 1 base and the J gene lost 0 bases, with 12 bases spanning the gap. The CDR3 has 17 amino acids. This CDR3 is CASSQVPRAANTGELFF. CDR3 coding DNA: TGTGCCAGCAGCCAAGTACCCAGGGCAGCGAACACCGGGGAGCTGTTTTTT.

At least ten counts were recorded for this clonotype. The chain combines TRBV27 with TRBJ2-5, with TRBD2 matching over 12 bases. The CDR3 consists of 17 residues. J was trimmed by 5 bases and V by 4 bases; bases with no gene match: 11. Germline V gene sequence: CDR1 MNHEY, CDR2 SMNVEV (reference sequence). The CDR3 sequence: CASSSRLAGASLETQYF. CDR3 bases: TGTGCCAGCAGTTCACGACTAGCGGGAGCCTCATTGGAGACCCAGTACTTC.

This clonotype showed up many times. The chain couples TRBV6-5 to TRBJ1-2; 7 bases map to TRBD1. Germline V gene data show CDR1 as MNHEY and CDR2 as SVGAGI. The length of the CDR3 is 16 residues. J lost 3 bases, V lost 4 bases, and 11 bases had no gene match. CDR3 protein: CASSSSQGTFHYGYTF. As DNA, the CDR3 is TGTGCCAGCAGTTCGTCACAGGGGACCTTCCACTATGGCTACACCTTC.

The sample holds many counts of this clonotype. This chain connects TRBV13 to TRBJ2-2, with 9 bases that match TRBD2. With V trimmed by 5 bases and J by 2 bases, 6 bases remained unmatched. In germline, CDR1 is PRHDT, CDR2 FYEKMQ (reference sequence). This CDR3 contains 16 residues. CDR3 bases: TGTGCCAGCAGCCCCGGGACTAGCCGAAACACCGGGGAGCTGTTTTTT. Translating gives CASSPGTSRNTGELFF. The variable domain in full, completed from reference TRBV13 and TRBJ2-2, reads AAGVIQSPRHLIKEKRETATLKCYPIPRHDTVYWYQQGPGQDPQFLISFYEKMQSDKGSIPDRFSAQQFSDYHSELNMSSLELGDSALYFCASSPGTSRNTGELFFGEGSRLTVL.

In its sample, this clonotype was seen many times. The V and J genes are TRBV5-6 and TRBJ1-3; D remains ambiguous. CDR3 length equals 16 residues. V dropped 0 bases and J dropped 3 bases, with 13 bases sitting between them. The germline gives CDR1 SGHDT, CDR2 YYEEEE. CDR3 residues: CASSLDASRGGNTIYF. CDR3 nucleotide sequence: TGTGCCAGCAGCTTGGACGCCTCGCGGGGTGGAAACACCATATATTTT. Full variable domain (remainder filled in from reference TRBV5-6 and TRBJ1-3): DAGVTQSPTHLIKTRGQQVTLRCSPKSGHDTVSWYQQALGQGPQFIFQYYEEEERQRGNFPDRFSGHQFPNYSSELNVNALLLGDSALYLCASSLDASRGGNTIYFGEGSWLTVV.

With respect to this clonotype: This may arise from a read error, as a much more abundant clone is one base away. The genes are TRBV28 and TRBJ1-2; no firm D call. V was pared by 5 bases and J by 9 bases, with 22 bases between. The germline CDR1 and CDR2 sequences are MDHEN and SYDVKM. This CDR3 region has 15 residues. The chain's CDR3 is CASSPQNRADHSYTF. The DNA for the CDR3 is TGTGCCAGCAGTCCCCAGAACCGGGCCGATCATAGCTACACCTTC.

This clonotype has a count of ten or more. The V and J genes are TRBV11-3 and TRBJ1-2; possible D gene TRBD1, 6 bases. This CDR3 has 14 residues. Germline V gives CDR1 SGHNT, CDR2 YENEEA. The germline V and J ends were trimmed by 1 base and 2 bases, with 8 bases remaining between them. The CDR3 DNA reads as TGTGCCAGCAGCTTAGGCAGGGGCAACTATGGCTACACCTTC. It specifies CASSLGRGNYGYTF.

This rearrangement joins TRBV20-1 to TRBJ2-1, with 10 bases aligning to TRBD2. This CDR3 is 15 amino acids long. Trimming at V came to 3 bases and at J to 6 bases, leaving 8 bases not matched to a gene. Germline CDR1 reads DFQATT; CDR2 reads SNEGSKA (reference sequence). CDR3 sequence reads: CSASPSSGGGNEQFF. The CDR3 nucleotides read TGCAGTGCTAGCCCTAGCAGCGGGGGGGGCAATGAGCAGTTCTTC.

Turning to this clonotype: A much larger clone lies a single base off, so this may be a read error. CDR3 sequence: CASSSIPLRRGTEASF. CDR3 DNA sequence: TGTGCCAGCAGCTCTATACCTCTCCGGAGAGGCACTGAAGCTTCCTTT. The V gene is TRBV6-1, the J gene TRBJ1-1, with D unclear. The germline gives CDR1 MNHNS, CDR2 SASEGT. CDR3 length: 16 amino acids.

This clonotype has a count of ten or more. The chain couples TRBV3-1 to TRBJ1-1; D gene uncertain. Deletions cut 4 bases from V and 0 bases from J, with 9 bases between. The germline V gene has CDR1 LGHDT and CDR2 YNNKEL (reference sequence). CDR3 size: 14 residues. CDR3: CASSRTTVNTEAFF. The CDR3 coding sequence is TGTGCCAGCAGCCGCACAACAGTGAACACTGAAGCTTTCTTT.

The chain couples TRBV5-1 to TRBJ2-5; the D gene could be TRBD1 or TRBD2 (7 bases each). The CDR3 runs 17 residues. The germline V gene has CDR1 SGHRS and CDR2 YFSETQ. The V and J ends lost 0 bases and 5 bases respectively, with 20 bases between them. CDR3: CASSLEPQGGGTETQYF. Written as DNA, the CDR3 is TGCGCCAGCAGCTTGGAACCTCAGGGAGGGGGCACGGAGACCCAGTACTTC.

As concerns this clonotype: It may be a read error: a sequence one base away is much more abundant. V usage is TRBV7-9 and J usage is TRBJ2-7, with 9 bases fitting TRBD2. Germline loops: CDR1 SEHNR, CDR2 FQNEAQ (reference sequence). The CDR3 spans 16 residues. V shed 1 base, J shed 7 bases, and the junction held 11 bases outside the gene matches. The CDR3 protein is CASSLVGRGRGNEQYF. Here the CDR3 DNA reads TGTGCCAGCAGCTTAGTGGGTCGCGGGAGGGGTAATGAGCAGTACTTC.

At least ten counts were recorded for this clonotype. The chain links TRBV11-2 to TRBJ2-7, with a tentative D call TRBD2 (6 bases). The CDR3 length is 13 residues. Germline CDR1 SGHAT, CDR2 FQNNGV. V was pared by 4 bases and J by 1 base, with 8 bases between. The CDR3 here is CASSWGLSYEQYF. DNA for the CDR3: TGTGCCAGCAGCTGGGGACTTTCCTACGAGCAGTACTTC.

This clonotype was seen ten or more times. The V call is TRBV2, the J call TRBJ2-7; 8 bases fit TRBD1. Germline-derived CDR1 and CDR2 are SNHLY and FYNNEI. The junction had 8 bases not matched to a gene; V was cut back by 0 bases and J by 7 bases. The length of the CDR3 is 15 residues. The CDR3 spells CASSEADLTGGEQYF. CDR3 sequence (DNA): TGTGCCAGCAGTGAAGCGGACCTAACAGGGGGTGAGCAGTACTTC. The full variable domain, completed using reference TRBV2 and TRBJ2-7, is EPEVTQTPSHQVTQMGQEVILRCVPISNHLYFYWYRQILGQKVEFLVSFYNNEISEKSEIFDDQFSVERPDGSNFTLKIRSTKLEDSAMYFCASSEADLTGGEQYFGPGTRLTVT.

The chain couples TRBV7-9 to TRBJ2-5; TRBD2 aligns across 8 bases. The CDR3 covers 16 residues. Germline V gene lookup returns CDR1 SEHNR and CDR2 FQNEAQ (reference sequence). With V trimmed by 2 bases and J by 2 bases, 7 bases remained unmatched. This CDR3 reads CASSLISGGLQETQYF. The CDR3 DNA reads as TGTGCCAGCAGCTTAATCTCGGGAGGGTTACAAGAGACCCAGTACTTC.

In this sample, this clonotype turned up many times. The rearrangement uses TRBV2 and TRBJ1-5, with no clear D. CDR1 is SNHLY and CDR2 is FYNNEI in the germline V gene. This CDR3 is 14 amino acids long. V was pared by 6 bases and J by 1 base, with 10 bases between. The CDR3 loop is CASSWQTSNQPQHF. CDR3 DNA sequence: TGTGCCAGCAGCTGGCAGACGAGCAATCAGCCCCAGCATTTT.

In this sample, this clonotype turned up many times. The chain links TRBV24-1 to TRBJ2-1; 7 positions match TRBD1. V shed 7 bases, J shed 4 bases, and the junction held 3 bases outside the gene matches. The CDR3 is 13 amino acids. Germline V gives CDR1 KGHDR, CDR2 SFDVKD. CDR3 region: CATSDRVYNEQFF. The DNA for the CDR3 is TGTGCCACCAGCGACAGGGTATACAATGAGCAGTTCTTC.

This clonotype was seen many times. V gene TRBV5-4 combines with J gene TRBJ1-2; D is possibly TRBD1 (5 bases). With 0 bases removed from V and 7 bases from J, the gap between germline ends came to 10 bases. This CDR3 has 13 amino acids. Germline CDR1 is SGHNT and CDR2 is YYREEE (reference sequence). The CDR3 spells CASSLARAVGYTF. CDR3 in DNA: TGTGCCAGCAGCTTGGCCAGGGCGGTTGGCTACACCTTC. The whole variable domain, remainder taken from reference TRBV5-4 and TRBJ1-2, is ETGVTQSPTHLIKTRGQQVTLRCSSQSGHNTVSWYQQALGQGPQFIFQYYREEENGRGNFPPRFSGLQFPNYSSELNVNALELDDSALYLCASSLARAVGYTFGSGTRLTVV.

There are many counts of this clonotype. This chain links TRBV20-1 with TRBJ2-7, with 9 nucleotides matching TRBD1. CDR1 is DFQATT, CDR2 SNEGSKA, per germline (reference sequence). V lost 6 bases and J lost 3; bases outside the gene matches: 6. The CDR3 contains 13 residues. The CDR3 spells CSATGTGFYEQYF. The CDR3 DNA follows: TGCAGTGCAACCGGGACAGGGTTCTACGAGCAGTACTTC.

This clonotype occurred many times. The chain joins TRBV7-8 to TRBJ2-7, with D possibly TRBD2 on 5 matching bases. V lost 6 bases, J lost 2 bases, and 20 bases lay in between. The germline CDR1 and CDR2 sequences are SGHVS and FQNEAQ. This CDR3 region has 16 residues. The CDR3: CASSPGVRRATYEQYF. The CDR3 bases are TGTGCCAGCAGTCCCGGGGTCCGACGAGCTACCTACGAGCAGTACTTC.

This clonotype appeared a few times. The gene calls are TRBV7-6 and TRBJ2-2; D remains ambiguous. The length of the CDR3 is 14 residues. V lost 0 bases to trimming and J lost 5 bases, with 7 bases between them. Germline lookup yields CDR1 SGHVS and CDR2 FNYEAQ. CDR3 in DNA: TGTGCCAGCAGCTTAGCGCCCGCGACCGGGGAGCTGTTTTTT. Its protein is CASSLAPATGELFF.